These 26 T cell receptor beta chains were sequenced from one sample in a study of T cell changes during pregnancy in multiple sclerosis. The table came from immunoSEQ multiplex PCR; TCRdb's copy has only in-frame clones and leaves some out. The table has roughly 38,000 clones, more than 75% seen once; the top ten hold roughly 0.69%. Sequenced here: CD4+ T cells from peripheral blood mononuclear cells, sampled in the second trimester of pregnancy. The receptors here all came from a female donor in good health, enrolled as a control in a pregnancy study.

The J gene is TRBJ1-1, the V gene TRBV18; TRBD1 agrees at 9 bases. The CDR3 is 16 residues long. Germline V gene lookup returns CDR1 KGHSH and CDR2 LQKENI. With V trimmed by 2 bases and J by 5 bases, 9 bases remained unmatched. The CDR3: CASSPGTGRMGTEAFF. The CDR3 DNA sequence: TGTGCCAGCTCACCAGGGACAGGGAGGATGGGGACTGAAGCTTTCTTT.

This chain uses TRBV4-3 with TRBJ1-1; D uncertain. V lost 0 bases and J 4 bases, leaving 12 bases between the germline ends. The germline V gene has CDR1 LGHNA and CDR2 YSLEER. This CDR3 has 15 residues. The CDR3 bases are TGCGCCAGCAGCCAAGAGGCGGAAAGGAGCACTGAAGCTTTCTTT. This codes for CASSQEAERSTEAFF.

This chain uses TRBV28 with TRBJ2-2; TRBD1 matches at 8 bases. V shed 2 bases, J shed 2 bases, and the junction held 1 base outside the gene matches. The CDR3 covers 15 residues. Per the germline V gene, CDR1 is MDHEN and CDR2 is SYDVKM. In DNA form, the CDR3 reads TGTGCCAGCAGTTTACCAGGGGGCAACACCGGGGAGCTGTTTTTT. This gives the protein CASSLPGGNTGELFF.

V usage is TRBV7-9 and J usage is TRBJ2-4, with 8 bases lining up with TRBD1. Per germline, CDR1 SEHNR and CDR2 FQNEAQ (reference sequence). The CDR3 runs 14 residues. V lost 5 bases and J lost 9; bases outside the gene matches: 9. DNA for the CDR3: TGTGCCAGCAGCAGGACAGGGCTGGGGGGCATTCAGTACTTC. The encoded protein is CASSRTGLGGIQYF.

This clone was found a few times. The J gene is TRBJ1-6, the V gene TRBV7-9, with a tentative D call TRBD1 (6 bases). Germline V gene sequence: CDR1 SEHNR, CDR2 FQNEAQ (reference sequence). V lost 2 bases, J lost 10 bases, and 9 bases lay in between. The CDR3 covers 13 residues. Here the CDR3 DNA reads TGTGCCAGCAGCTTACCGCAGGGGTCACCCCTCCACTTT. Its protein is CASSLPQGSPLHF.

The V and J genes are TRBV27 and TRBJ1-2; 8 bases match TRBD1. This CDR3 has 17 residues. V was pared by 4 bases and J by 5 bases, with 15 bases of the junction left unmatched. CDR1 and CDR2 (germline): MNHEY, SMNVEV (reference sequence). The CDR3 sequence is CASSSIGPGTGGYGYTF. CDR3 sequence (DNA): TGTGCCAGCAGTTCTATCGGACCCGGGACAGGCGGTTATGGCTACACCTTC.

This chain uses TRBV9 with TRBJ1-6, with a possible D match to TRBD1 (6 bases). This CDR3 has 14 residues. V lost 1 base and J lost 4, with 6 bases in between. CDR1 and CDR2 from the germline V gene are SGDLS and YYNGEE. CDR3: CASSVQGYNSPLHF. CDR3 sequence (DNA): TGTGCCAGCAGCGTACAGGGGTATAATTCACCCCTCCACTTT.

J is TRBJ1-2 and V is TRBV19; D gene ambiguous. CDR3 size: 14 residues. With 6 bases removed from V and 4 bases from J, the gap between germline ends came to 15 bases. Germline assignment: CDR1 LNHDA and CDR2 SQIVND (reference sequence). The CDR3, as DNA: TGTGCCAGTAGCGCCGGGATTCCTTTCTATGGCTACACCTTC. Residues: CASSAGIPFYGYTF. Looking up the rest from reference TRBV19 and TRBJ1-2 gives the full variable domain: DGGITQSPKYLFRKEGQNVTLSCEQNLNHDAMYWYRQDPGQGLRLIYYSQIVNDFQKGDIAEGYSVSREKKESFPLTVTSAQKNPTAFYLCASSAGIPFYGYTFGSGTRLTVV.

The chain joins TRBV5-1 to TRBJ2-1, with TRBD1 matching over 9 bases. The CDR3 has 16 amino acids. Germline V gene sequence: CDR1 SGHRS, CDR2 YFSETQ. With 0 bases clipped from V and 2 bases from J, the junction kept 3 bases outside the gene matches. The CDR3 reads CASSLGGTGPYNEQFF. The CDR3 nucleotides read TGCGCCAGCAGCTTGGGAGGGACAGGGCCCTACAATGAGCAGTTCTTC.

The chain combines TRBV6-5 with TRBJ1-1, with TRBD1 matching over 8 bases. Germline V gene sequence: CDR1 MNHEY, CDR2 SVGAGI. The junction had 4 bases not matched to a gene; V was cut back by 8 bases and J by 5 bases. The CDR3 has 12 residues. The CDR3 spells CASSGGRTEAFF. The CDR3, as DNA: TGTGCCAGCTCAGGGGGCCGGACTGAAGCTTTCTTT.

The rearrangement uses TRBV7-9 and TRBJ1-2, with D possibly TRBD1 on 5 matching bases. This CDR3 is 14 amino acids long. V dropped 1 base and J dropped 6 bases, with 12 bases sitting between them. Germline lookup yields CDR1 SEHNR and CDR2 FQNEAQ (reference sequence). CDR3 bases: TGTGCCAGCAGCTTAGAACAGGCCCCTAATGGCTACACCTTC. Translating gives CASSLEQAPNGYTF.

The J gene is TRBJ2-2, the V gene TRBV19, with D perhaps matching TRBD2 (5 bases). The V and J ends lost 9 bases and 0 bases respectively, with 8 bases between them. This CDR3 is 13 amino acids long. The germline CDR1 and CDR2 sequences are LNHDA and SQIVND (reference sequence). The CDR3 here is CARSGSNTGELFF. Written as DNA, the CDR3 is TGTGCCAGATCGGGATCGAACACCGGGGAGCTGTTTTTT.

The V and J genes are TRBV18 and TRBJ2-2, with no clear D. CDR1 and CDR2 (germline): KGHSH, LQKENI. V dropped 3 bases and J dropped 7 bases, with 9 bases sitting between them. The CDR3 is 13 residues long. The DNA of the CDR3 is TGTGCCAGCTCACCCGCCACGGGCGGGGAGCTGTTTTTT. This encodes CASSPATGGELFF.

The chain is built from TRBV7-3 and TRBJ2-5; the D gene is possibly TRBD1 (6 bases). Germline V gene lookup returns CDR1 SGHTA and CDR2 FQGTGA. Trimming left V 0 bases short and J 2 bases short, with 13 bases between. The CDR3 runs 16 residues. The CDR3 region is CASSLTGTMGQETQYF. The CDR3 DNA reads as TGTGCCAGCAGCTTAACCGGGACAATGGGGCAAGAGACCCAGTACTTC.

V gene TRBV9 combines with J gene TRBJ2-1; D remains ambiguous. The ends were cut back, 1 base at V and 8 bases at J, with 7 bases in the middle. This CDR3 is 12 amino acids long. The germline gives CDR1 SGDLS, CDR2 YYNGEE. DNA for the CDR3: TGTGCCAGCAGCGTATTCGTCGATGAGCAGTTCTTC. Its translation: CASSVFVDEQFF. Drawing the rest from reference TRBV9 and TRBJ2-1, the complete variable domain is DSGVTQTPKHLITATGQRVTLRCSPRSGDLSVYWYQQSLDQGLQFLIQYYNGEERAKGNILERFSAQQFPDLHSELNLSSLELGDSALYFCASSVFVDEQFFGPGTRLTVL.

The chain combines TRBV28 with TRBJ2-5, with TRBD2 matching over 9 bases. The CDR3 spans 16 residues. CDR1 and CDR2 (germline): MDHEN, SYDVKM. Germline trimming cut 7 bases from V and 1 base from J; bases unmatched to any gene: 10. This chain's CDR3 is CASKGGSSGGQETQYF. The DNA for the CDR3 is TGTGCCAGCAAGGGAGGAAGTAGCGGGGGCCAAGAGACCCAGTACTTC.

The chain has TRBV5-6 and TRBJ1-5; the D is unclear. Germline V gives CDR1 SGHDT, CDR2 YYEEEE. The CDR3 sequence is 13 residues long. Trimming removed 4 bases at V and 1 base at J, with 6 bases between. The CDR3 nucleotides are TGTGCCAGCAGCCCAGGCAGCAATCAGCCCCAGCATTTT. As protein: CASSPGSNQPQHF.

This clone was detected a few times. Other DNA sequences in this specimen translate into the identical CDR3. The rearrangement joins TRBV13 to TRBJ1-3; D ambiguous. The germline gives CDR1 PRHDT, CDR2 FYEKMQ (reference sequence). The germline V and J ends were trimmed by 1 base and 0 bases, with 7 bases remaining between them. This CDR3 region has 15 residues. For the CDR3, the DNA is TGTGCCAGCAGCTTAGACAGCAGCTCTGGAAACACCATATATTTT. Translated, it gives CASSLDSSSGNTIYF. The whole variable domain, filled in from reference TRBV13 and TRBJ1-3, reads AAGVIQSPRHLIKEKRETATLKCYPIPRHDTVYWYQQGPGQDPQFLISFYEKMQSDKGSIPDRFSAQQFSDYHSELNMSSLELGDSALYFCASSLDSSSGNTIYFGEGSWLTVV.

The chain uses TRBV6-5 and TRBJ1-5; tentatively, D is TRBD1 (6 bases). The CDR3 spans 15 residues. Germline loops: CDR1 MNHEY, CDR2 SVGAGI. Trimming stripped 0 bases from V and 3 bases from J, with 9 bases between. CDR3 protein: CASSYSTGNNQPQHF. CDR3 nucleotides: TGTGCCAGCAGTTACTCAACAGGGAACAATCAGCCCCAGCATTTT.

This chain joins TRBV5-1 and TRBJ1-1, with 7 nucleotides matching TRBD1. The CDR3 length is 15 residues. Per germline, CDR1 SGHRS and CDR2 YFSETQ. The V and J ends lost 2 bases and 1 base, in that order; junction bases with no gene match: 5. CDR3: CASSLTTGANTEAFF. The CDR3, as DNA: TGCGCCAGCAGCTTAACCACAGGGGCGAACACTGAAGCTTTCTTT.

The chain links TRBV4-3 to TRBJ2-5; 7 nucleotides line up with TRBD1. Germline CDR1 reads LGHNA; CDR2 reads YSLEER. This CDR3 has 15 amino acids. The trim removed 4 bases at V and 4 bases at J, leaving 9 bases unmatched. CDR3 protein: CASSLRQGVRETQYF. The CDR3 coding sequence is TGCGCCAGCAGCCTCCGACAGGGAGTGCGAGAGACCCAGTACTTC.

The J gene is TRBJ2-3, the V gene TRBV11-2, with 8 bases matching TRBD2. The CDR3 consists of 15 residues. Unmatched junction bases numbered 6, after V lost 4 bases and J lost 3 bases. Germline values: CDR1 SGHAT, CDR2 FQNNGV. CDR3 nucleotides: TGTGCCAGCAGCTCACCTGGCGGGGGGACAGATACGCAGTATTTT. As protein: CASSSPGGGTDTQYF.

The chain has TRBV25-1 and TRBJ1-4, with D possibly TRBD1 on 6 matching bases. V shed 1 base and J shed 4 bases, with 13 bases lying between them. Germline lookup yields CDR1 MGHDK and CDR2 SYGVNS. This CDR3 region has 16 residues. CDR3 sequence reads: CASSEFRTDLNEKLFF. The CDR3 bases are TGTGCCAGCAGTGAATTTAGGACAGACCTTAATGAAAAACTGTTTTTT.

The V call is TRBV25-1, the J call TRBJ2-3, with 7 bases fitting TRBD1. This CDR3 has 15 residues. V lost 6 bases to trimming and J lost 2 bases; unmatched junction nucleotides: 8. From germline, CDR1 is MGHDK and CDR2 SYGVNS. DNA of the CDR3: TGTGCCAGCAGCAACCGGGACAGCCCCACAGATACGCAGTATTTT. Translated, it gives CASSNRDSPTDTQYF.

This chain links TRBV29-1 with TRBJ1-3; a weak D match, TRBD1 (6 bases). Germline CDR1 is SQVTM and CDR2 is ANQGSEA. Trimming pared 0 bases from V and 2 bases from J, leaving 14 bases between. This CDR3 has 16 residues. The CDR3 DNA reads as TGCAGCGTTGAAGATCGTTGGCAGGGGCCTGGAAACACCATATATTTT. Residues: CSVEDRWQGPGNTIYF.

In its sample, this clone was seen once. CDR3 region: CASSPNRDYEQYF. In DNA, the CDR3 is TGTGCCAGCTCACCTAACAGAGATTACGAGCAGTACTTC. The chain recombines TRBV18 with TRBJ2-7; no clear D gene. Germline V CDR1 and CDR2: KGHSH, LQKENI. Trimming removed 3 bases at V and 4 bases at J, with 10 bases between. The CDR3 loop spans 13 amino acids.